The rows below give T cell receptor beta chains drawn from one sample of a study of beta chain features in type 1 diabetes. The method was immunoSEQ multiplex PCR; TCRdb's version includes in-frame clones alone and lacks a portion of them. The sample shows under 250,000 clones, roughly 15% of them seen only once. Material: naive CD4+ T cells from blood. These receptors came from a woman aged 40 to 50 in good health. Both conserved end residues are part of each CDR3. D genes are given only for firm matches. Not every row has a clone size; where given, it reads once, few, many or a size class.

TRBV25-1	14	-	TRBJ1-6	-	CASSRAGDNSPLHF	TGTGCCAGCAGTAGGGCAGGGGATAATTCACCCCTCCACTTT
TRBV6-4	13	-	TRBJ1-6	-	CASSEQGNSPLHF	TGTGCCAGCAGTGAACAGGGTAATTCACCCCTCCACTTT
TRBV6-5	13	TRBD1	TRBJ2-7	few	CASTTGGQYEQYF	TGTGCCAGTACCACAGGGGGCCAGTACGAGCAGTACTTC
TRBV18	16	-	TRBJ1-3	-	CASSPRLGDSGNTIYF	TGTGCCAGCTCCCCCAGACTGGGAGACTCTGGAAACACCATATATTTT
TRBV29-1	13	TRBD1	TRBJ1-2	-	CSVALQGGYGYTF	TGCAGCGTGGCCCTACAGGGGGGCTATGGCTACACCTTC
TRBV5-4	13	-	TRBJ1-2	few	CASSLDSDYGYTF	TGTGCCAGCAGCTTGGATTCAGACTATGGCTACACCTTC
TRBV6-1	17	-	TRBJ1-3	few	CAISEPKHTSSGNTIYF	TGTGCCATCAGTGAGCCGAAACACACCAGCTCTGGAAACACCATATATTTT
TRBV6-5	14	-	TRBJ1-2	-	CASSPGALPRGYTF	TGTGCCAGCAGCCCCGGTGCCCTTCCGCGTGGCTACACCTTC
TRBV5-1	13	TRBD1	TRBJ2-6	-	CASRQGGANVLTF	TGCGCCAGCAGACAGGGGGGGGCCAACGTCCTGACTTTC
TRBV18	13	-	TRBJ1-1	-	CASSPAQNTEAFF	TGTGCCAGCTCTCCCGCGCAGAACACTGAAGCTTTCTTT